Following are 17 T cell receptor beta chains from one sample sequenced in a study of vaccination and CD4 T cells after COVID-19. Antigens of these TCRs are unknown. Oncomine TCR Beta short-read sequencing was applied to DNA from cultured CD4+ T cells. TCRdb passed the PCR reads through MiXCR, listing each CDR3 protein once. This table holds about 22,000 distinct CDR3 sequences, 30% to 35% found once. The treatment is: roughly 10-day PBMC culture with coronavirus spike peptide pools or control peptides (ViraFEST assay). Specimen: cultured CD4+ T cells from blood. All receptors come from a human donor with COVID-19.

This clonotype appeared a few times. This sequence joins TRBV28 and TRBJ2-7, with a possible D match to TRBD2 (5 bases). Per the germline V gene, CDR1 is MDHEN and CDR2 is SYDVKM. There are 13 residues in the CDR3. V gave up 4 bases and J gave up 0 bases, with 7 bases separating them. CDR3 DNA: TGTGCCAGCAGTTGGGGAGCCTCCTACGAGCAGTACTTC. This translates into CASSWGASYEQYF.

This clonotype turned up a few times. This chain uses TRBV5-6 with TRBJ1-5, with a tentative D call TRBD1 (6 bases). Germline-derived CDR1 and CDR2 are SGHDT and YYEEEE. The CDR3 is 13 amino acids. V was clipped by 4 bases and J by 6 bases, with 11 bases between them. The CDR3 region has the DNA TGTGCCAGCAGCCTGGACAGAGGTCAGCCCCAGCATTTT. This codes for CASSLDRGQPQHF.

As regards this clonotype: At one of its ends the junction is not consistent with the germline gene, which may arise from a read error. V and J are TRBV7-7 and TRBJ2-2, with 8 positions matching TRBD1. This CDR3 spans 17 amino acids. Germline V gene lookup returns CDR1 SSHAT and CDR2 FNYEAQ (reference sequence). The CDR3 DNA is TGTGCTAGCAGCTTAGCGGAGACAGGGGCTAACACCGGGGAGCTGTTTTTT. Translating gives CASSLAETGANTGELFF. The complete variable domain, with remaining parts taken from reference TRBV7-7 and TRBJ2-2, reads GAGVSQSPRYKVTKRGQDVTLRCDPISSHATLYWYQQALGQGPEFLTYFNYEAQPDKSGLPSDRFSAERPEGSISTLTIQRTEQRDSAMYRCASSLAETGANTGELFFGEGSRLTVL.

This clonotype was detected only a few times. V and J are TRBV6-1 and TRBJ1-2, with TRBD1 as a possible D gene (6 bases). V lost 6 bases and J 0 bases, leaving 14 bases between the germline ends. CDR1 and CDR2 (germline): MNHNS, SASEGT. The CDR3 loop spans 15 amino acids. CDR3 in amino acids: CASREQGRPNYGYTF. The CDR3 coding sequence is TGTGCCAGCAGAGAACAGGGACGACCTAACTATGGCTACACCTTC.

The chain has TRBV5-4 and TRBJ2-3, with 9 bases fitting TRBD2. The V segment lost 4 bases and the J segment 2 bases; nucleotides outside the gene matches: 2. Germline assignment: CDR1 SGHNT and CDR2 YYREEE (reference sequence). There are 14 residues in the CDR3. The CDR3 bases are TGTGCCAGCAGCAGCGGGGGGACCACAGATACGCAGTATTTT. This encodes CASSSGGTTDTQYF.

The CDR3 reads CASSRGGRLTYTF. As DNA, the CDR3 is TGTGCCAGCTCCCGGGGAGGGAGACTAACCTACACCTTC. The chain combines TRBV18 with TRBJ1-2; D is ambiguous. Trimming removed 6 bases from V and 10 bases from J, with 18 bases in between. This CDR3 comprises 13 residues. Germline values: CDR1 KGHSH, CDR2 LQKENI.

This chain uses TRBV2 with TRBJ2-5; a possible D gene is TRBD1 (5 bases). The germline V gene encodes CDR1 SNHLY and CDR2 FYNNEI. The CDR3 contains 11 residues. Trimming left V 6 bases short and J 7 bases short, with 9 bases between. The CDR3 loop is CASRTAVTQYF. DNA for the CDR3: TGTGCCAGCAGGACAGCCGTGACCCAGTACTTC.

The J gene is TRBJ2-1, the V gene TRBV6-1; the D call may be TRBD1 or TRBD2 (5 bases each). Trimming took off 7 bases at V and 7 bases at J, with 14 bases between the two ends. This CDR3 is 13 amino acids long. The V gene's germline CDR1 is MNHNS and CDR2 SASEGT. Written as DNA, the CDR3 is TGTGCCAGCAATCGGGACGCCGGGAATGAGCAGTTCTTC. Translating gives CASNRDAGNEQFF.

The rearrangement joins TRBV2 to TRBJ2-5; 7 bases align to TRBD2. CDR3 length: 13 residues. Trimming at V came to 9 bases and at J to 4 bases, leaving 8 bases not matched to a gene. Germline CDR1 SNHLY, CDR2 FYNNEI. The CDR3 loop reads CASTGGPGETQYF. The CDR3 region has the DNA TGTGCCAGTACGGGGGGACCCGGAGAGACCCAGTACTTC.

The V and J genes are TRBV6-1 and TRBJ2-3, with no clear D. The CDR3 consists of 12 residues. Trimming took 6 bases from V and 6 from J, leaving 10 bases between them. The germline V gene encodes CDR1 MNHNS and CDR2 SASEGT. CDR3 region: CASSPPSDTQYF. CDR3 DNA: TGTGCCAGCAGCCCCCCCTCCGATACGCAGTATTTT.

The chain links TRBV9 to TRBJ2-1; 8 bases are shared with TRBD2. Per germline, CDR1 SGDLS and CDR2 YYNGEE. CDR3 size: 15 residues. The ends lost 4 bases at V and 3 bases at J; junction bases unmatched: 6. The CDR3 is CASSPRLASYNEQFF. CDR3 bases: TGTGCCAGCAGCCCGAGACTAGCGAGCTACAATGAGCAGTTCTTC.

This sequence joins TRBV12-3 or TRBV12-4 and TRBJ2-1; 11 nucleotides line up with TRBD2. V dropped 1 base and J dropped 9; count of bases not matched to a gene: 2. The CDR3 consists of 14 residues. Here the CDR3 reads CASSLVAGGAEQFF. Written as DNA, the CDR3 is TGTGCCAGCAGTTTAGTAGCGGGGGGGGCTGAGCAGTTCTTC.

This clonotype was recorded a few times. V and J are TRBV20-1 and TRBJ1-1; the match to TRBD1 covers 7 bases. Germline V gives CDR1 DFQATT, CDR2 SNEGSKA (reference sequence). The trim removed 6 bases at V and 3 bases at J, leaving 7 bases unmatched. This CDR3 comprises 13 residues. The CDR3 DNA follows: TGCAGTGCACAGGACAGGTTGGACACTGAAGCTTTCTTT. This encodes CSAQDRLDTEAFF.

CDR3 in DNA: TGTGCCAGCAGCTCCTCCGGGACAGAGCCTTATAGGGCTTTCTTT. Its protein product is CASSSSGTEPYRAFF. The V and J genes are TRBV7-9 and TRBJ1-1; 7 bases are shared with TRBD1. Germline lookup yields CDR1 SEHNR and CDR2 FQNEAQ (reference sequence). The V gene end was trimmed by 4 bases and the J gene end by 11 bases; junction bases not matched to a gene: 16. The CDR3 length is 15 residues. Combining the CDR3 with reference TRBV7-9 and TRBJ1-1 gives the whole variable domain DTGVSQNPRHKITKRGQNVTFRCDPISEHNRLYWYRQTLGQGPEFLTYFQNEAQLEKSRLLSDRFSAERPKGSFSTLEIQRTEQGDSAMYLCASSSSGTEPYRAFFGQGTRLTVV.

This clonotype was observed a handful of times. DNA of the CDR3: TGTGCCAGTATGGGGGGATTCGGCTACACCTTC. Amino acids: CASMGGFGYTF. The chain couples TRBV19 to TRBJ1-2, with TRBD1 as a possible D gene (5 bases). Trimming took 7 bases from V and 8 from J, leaving 11 bases between them. Germline CDR1 is LNHDA and CDR2 is SQIVND (reference sequence). The CDR3 covers 11 residues.

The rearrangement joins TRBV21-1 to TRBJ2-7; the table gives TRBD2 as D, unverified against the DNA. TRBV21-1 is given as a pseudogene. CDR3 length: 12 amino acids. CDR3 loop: CVESSGGYEQYF. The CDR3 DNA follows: TGTGTCGAGAGTAGCGGGGGTTACGAGCAGTACTTC.

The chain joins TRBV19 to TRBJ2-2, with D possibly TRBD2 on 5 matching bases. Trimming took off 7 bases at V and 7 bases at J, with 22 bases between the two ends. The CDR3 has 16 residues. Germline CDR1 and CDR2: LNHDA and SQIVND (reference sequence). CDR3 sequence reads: CASTLAPGGNLGELFF. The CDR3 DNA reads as TGTGCCAGTACCCTGGCCCCAGGAGGCAACCTCGGGGAGCTGTTTTTT. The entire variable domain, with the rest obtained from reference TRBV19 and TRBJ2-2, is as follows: DGGITQSPKYLFRKEGQNVTLSCEQNLNHDAMYWYRQDPGQGLRLIYYSQIVNDFQKGDIAEGYSVSREKKESFPLTVTSAQKNPTAFYLCASTLAPGGNLGELFFGEGSRLTVL.